These T cell receptor beta chains were read from a single sample in a study of tumor-infiltrating lymphocytes in oesophageal squamous cell carcinoma. TCRdb re-called the PCR reads through MiXCR, storing one row per CDR3 protein. The repertoire has fewer than 25,000 distinct CDR3 sequences, about 35% of them found once; the top ten carry 15% to 20%. The material sequenced was esophageal tumor tissue. The receptor source for this set is a female donor with esophageal squamous cell carcinoma. Each CDR3 is given with its conserved first and last residue. D genes are given only for firm matches. The listing skips clone size in some rows; elsewhere it reads once, few, many or a size class.

clone size: .
J gene: TRBJ2-7
D gene: .
V gene: TRBV7-8
CDR3 DNA: TGTGCCAGCAGCTTTAAACAGGGCCCATCCTACGAGCAGTACTTC
CDR3 protein: CASSFKQGPSYEQYF

clone size: .
J gene: TRBJ1-4
D gene: .
V gene: TRBV7-2
CDR3 DNA: TGTGCCAGCAGCTTAGAAGGGAGGGGGTCGGGCGAGCAGTACTTT
CDR3 protein: CASSLEGRGSGEQYF

clone size: few
J gene: TRBJ1-1
D gene: .
V gene: TRBV5-1
CDR3 DNA: TGCGCCAGCGGTACAGGGTGGGACACTGAAGCTTTCTTT
CDR3 protein: CASGTGWDTEAFF

clone size: many
J gene: TRBJ2-1
D gene: .
V gene: TRBV27
CDR3 DNA: TGTGCCAGCAGTTTGATGGGAGCTGGGCAGTTCTTC
CDR3 protein: CASSLMGAGQFF

clone size: .
J gene: TRBJ2-7
D gene: TRBD2
V gene: TRBV4-2
CDR3 DNA: TGTGCCAGCAGCCAAGCTAGCGGGAGGCTCGAGCAGTACTTC
CDR3 protein: CASSQASGRLEQYF

clone size: .
J gene: TRBJ2-1
D gene: .
V gene: TRBV24-1
CDR3 DNA: TGTGCCACCAGTGGTTTCGATGAGCAGTTCTTC
CDR3 protein: CATSGFDEQFF

clone size: few
J gene: TRBJ1-1
D gene: TRBD1
V gene: TRBV27
CDR3 DNA: TGTGCCAGCAACAGGGGGCCGGGGACTGAAGCTTTCTTT
CDR3 protein: CASNRGPGTEAFF

clone size: many
J gene: TRBJ2-1
D gene: .
V gene: TRBV5-8
CDR3 DNA: TGTGCCAGCAGCTTGGGAGGGGTCGAGCAGTTCTTC
CDR3 protein: CASSLGGVEQFF

clone size: many
J gene: TRBJ2-3
D gene: TRBD2
V gene: TRBV2
CDR3 DNA: TGTGCCAGCAGCGGGACTAGCGGAGACTGGGATACGCAGTATTTT
CDR3 protein: CASSGTSGDWDTQYF

clone size: .
J gene: TRBJ1-5
D gene: TRBD1
V gene: TRBV6-1
CDR3 DNA: TGTGCCAGCAGCACCTACCGACAGGGCTTCTATCAGCCCCAGCATTTT
CDR3 protein: CASSTYRQGFYQPQHF

clone size: many
J gene: TRBJ1-5
D gene: .
V gene: TRBV28
CDR3 DNA: TGTGCCAGCGCGGGTTCGTCGGCTCAGCCCCAGCATTTT
CDR3 protein: CASAGSSAQPQHF

clone size: .
J gene: TRBJ2-1
D gene: TRBD1
V gene: TRBV7-6
CDR3 DNA: TGTGCCAGCAGCCCAGGGGGGACAGGGAGATCTGAGCAGTTCTTC
CDR3 protein: CASSPGGTGRSEQFF

clone size: many
J gene: TRBJ2-7
D gene: .
V gene: TRBV10-1
CDR3 DNA: TGCGCCAGCAGTGAGTCTCCCAGGGTGTGGGAGCAGTACTTC
CDR3 protein: CASSESPRVWEQYF

clone size: .
J gene: TRBJ1-4
D gene: .
V gene: TRBV5-6
CDR3 DNA: TGTGCCAGCAGCTTGGGTGGAGGGGTCGGCGAAAAACTGTTTTTT
CDR3 protein: CASSLGGGVGEKLFF

clone size: once
J gene: TRBJ2-5
D gene: .
V gene: TRBV7-3
CDR3 DNA: TGTGCCAGCAGCTTAGGCGGAACCAAAGAGACCCAGTACTTC
CDR3 protein: CASSLGGTKETQYF

clone size: many
J gene: TRBJ2-6
D gene: .
V gene: TRBV19
CDR3 DNA: TGTGCCAGTAGGCGGGACAGCGTACCCTCTGGGGCCAACGTCCTGACTTTC
CDR3 protein: CASRRDSVPSGANVLTF

clone size: many
J gene: TRBJ2-7
D gene: .
V gene: TRBV27
CDR3 DNA: TGTGCCAGCAGTTTTACAGTCCACTCCTACGAGCAGTACTTC
CDR3 protein: CASSFTVHSYEQYF

clone size: .
J gene: TRBJ2-3
D gene: .
V gene: TRBV7-2
CDR3 DNA: TGTGCCAGCAGCTTAGACGGAGGCCCAGATACGCAGTATTTT
CDR3 protein: CASSLDGGPDTQYF